A single sample gave rise to the 10 T cell receptor beta chains below, sequenced in a study of T cell clones after liver transplantation. Produced via immunoSEQ multiplex PCR; TCRdb's table is partial and in-frame only. The table has about 33,000 clones, about 95% seen once; the top ten hold 25% to 30%. Sequenced here: CD8+ T cells from blood, sampled 12 months after liver transplant. Receptor source: a human patient who received a liver transplant. T cells may partly derive from the graft donor.

J is TRBJ2-7 and V is TRBV4-3; the match to TRBD1 covers 9 bases. CDR1 LGHNA and CDR2 YSLEER come from the germline V gene. The trim removed 4 bases at V and 7 bases at J, leaving 8 bases unmatched. This CDR3 has 14 residues. The CDR3 loop reads CASSRLTGGGEQYF. The CDR3 DNA reads TGCGCCAGCAGCCGCCTAACAGGGGGCGGAGAGCAGTACTTC.

The V and J genes are TRBV20-1 and TRBJ2-1; TRBD2 matches 7 bases. V shed 0 bases, J shed 13 bases, and the junction held 3 bases outside the gene matches. The CDR3 covers 11 residues. CDR1 is DFQATT and CDR2 is SNEGSKA in the germline V gene (reference sequence). As DNA, the CDR3 is TGCAGTGCTAGAGATCAGGGACTACAGTTCTTC. It is translated as CSARDQGLQFF.

The chain joins TRBV27 to TRBJ2-5; D is unclear. CDR3 length equals 12 residues. V was shortened by 6 bases and J by 0 bases, with 5 bases between the two germline ends. CDR1 is MNHEY and CDR2 is SMNVEV in the germline V gene (reference sequence). The DNA for the CDR3 is TGTGCCAGCAGGGGGTACCAAGAGACCCAGTACTTC. As protein: CASRGYQETQYF.

This clone appeared once. CDR3 nucleotide sequence: TGCGCCAGCAGCTTGGGGGGACCATACGAGCAGTACTTC. It translates to CASSLGGPYEQYF. V gene TRBV5-1 combines with J gene TRBJ2-7; D might be TRBD1 or TRBD2, each matching 5 bases. V was clipped by 0 bases and J by 4 bases, with 8 bases between them. This CDR3 has 13 amino acids. In germline, CDR1 is SGHRS, CDR2 YFSETQ.

The CDR3 loop is CASSQEAPGTVLNTEAFF. In DNA form, the CDR3 reads TGTGCCAGCAGCCAAGAGGCGCCCGGGACAGTCCTTAACACTGAAGCTTTCTTT. V is TRBV4-2 and J is TRBJ1-1; 7 bases fit TRBD1. CDR3 length equals 18 residues. V lost 0 bases, J lost 2 bases, and 12 bases stayed unmatched. Germline assignment: CDR1 LGHNA and CDR2 YNFKEQ.

This chain joins TRBV28 and TRBJ2-7; D not certain. Trimming removed 4 bases from V and 1 base from J, with 11 bases in between. This CDR3 is 14 amino acids long. Germline V gene data show CDR1 as MDHEN and CDR2 as SYDVKM. In DNA form, the CDR3 reads TGTGCCAGCAGTTGGGTGGGGATATCCTACGAGCAGTACTTC. This sequence encodes CASSWVGISYEQYF.

The rearrangement links TRBV4-1 to TRBJ2-1; 9 nucleotides line up with TRBD2. The CDR3 consists of 16 residues. CDR1 is MGHRA and CDR2 is YSYEKL in the germline V gene. Germline trimming cut 7 bases from V and 7 bases from J; bases unmatched to any gene: 14. In DNA, the CDR3 is TGCGCCAGCACCAGCGACGCGGGAGGGGTTTTGAATGAGCAGTTCTTC. Amino acids: CASTSDAGGVLNEQFF.

As regards this clone: The junction does not match germline at one end; this may be a read error. This chain connects TRBV28 to TRBJ1-2; D not resolved. Germline V gene sequence: CDR1 MDHEN, CDR2 SYDVKM. The CDR3 contains 15 residues. Written as DNA, the CDR3 is TGTACCAGCAATCCATTCAAGTCTACTAACTATGGCTACACCTTC. Translated, it gives CTSNPFKSTNYGYTF.

The sample holds one count of this clone. Other nucleotide sequences from this sample produce the same CDR3. The CDR3 DNA sequence: TGCGCCAGCAGCGTAGACAGGGGGTTGGGAGAGCAGTACTTC. It encodes CASSVDRGLGEQYF. V gene TRBV5-1 combines with J gene TRBJ2-7, with 9 positions matching TRBD1. CDR1 SGHRS and CDR2 YFSETQ come from the germline V gene. The CDR3 length is 14 residues. After removal of 4 bases from V and 7 bases from J, the junction contained 9 bases not matched to a gene.

The chain uses TRBV5-4 and TRBJ1-1; tentative D call: TRBD1 (5 bases). Germline V lookup: CDR1 SGHNT, CDR2 YYREEE (reference sequence). Between the trimmed V and J ends, which lost 0 bases and 7 bases, there was a span of 13 bases. CDR3 length equals 14 residues. The CDR3 sequence is CASSLGWGKSEAFF. The CDR3 region has the DNA TGTGCCAGCAGCTTGGGCTGGGGCAAGAGTGAAGCTTTCTTT.